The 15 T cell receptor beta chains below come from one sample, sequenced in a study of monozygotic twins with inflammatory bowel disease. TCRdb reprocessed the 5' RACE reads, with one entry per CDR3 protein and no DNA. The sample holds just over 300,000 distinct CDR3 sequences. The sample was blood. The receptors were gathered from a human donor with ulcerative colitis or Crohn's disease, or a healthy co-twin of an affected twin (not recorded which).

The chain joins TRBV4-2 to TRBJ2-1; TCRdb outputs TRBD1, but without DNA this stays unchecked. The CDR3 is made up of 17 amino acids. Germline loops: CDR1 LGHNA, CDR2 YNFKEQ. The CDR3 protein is CASSQDFGQGARNEQFF.

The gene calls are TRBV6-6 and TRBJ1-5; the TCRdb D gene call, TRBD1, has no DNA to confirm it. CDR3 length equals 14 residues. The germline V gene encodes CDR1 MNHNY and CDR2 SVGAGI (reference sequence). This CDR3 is CASSPTGSNQPQHF.

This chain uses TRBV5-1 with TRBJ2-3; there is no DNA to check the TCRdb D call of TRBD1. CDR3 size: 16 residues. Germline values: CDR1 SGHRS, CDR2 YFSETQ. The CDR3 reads CASSLGGQASTDTQYF. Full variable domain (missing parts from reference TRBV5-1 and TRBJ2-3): KAGVTQTPRYLIKTRGQQVTLSCSPISGHRSVSWYQQTPGQGLQFLFEYFSETQRNKGNFPGRFSGRQFSNSRSEMNVSTLELGDSALYLCASSLGGQASTDTQYFGPGTRLTVL.

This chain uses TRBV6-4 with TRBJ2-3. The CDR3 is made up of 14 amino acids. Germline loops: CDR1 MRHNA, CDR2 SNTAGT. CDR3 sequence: CASSPTHSTDTQYF.

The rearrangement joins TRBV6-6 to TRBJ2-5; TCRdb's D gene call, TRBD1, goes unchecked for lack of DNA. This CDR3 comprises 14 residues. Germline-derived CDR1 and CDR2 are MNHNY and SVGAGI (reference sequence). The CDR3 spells CASTGQGFQETQYF.

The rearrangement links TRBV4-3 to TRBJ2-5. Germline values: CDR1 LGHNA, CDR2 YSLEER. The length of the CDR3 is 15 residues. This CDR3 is CASSQEVRSQEIQYF.

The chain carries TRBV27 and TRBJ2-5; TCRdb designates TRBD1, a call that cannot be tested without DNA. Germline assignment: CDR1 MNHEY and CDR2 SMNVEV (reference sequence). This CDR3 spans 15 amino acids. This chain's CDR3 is CASSPELGDGETQYF.

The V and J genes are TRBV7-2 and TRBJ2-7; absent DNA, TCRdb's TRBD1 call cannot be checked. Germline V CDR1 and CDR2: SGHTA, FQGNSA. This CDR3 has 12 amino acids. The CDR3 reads CASSLSQGSQYF.

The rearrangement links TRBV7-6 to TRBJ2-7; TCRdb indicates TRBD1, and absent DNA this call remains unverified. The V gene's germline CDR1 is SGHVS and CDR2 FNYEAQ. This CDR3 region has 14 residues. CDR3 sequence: CASRAQGASTEQYF.

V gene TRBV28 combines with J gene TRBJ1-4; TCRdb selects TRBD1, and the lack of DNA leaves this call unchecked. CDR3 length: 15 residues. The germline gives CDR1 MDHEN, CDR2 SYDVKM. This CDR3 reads CASSLQTGGNEKLFF. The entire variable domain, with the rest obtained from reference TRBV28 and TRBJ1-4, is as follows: DVKVTQSSRYLVKRTGEKVFLECVQDMDHENMFWYRQDPGLGLRLIYFSYDVKMKEKGDIPEGYSVSREKKERFSLILESASTNQTSMYLCASSLQTGGNEKLFFGSGTQLSVL.

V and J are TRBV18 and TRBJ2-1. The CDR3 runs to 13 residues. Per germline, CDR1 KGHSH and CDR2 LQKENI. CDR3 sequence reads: CASSPKTSNEQFF.

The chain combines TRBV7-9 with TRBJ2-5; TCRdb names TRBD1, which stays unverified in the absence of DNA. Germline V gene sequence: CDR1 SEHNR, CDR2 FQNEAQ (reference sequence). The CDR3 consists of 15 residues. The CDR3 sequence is CASSLRTGRAETQYF. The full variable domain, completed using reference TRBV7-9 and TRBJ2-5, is DTGVSQNPRHKITKRGQNVTFRCDPISEHNRLYWYRQTLGQGPEFLTYFQNEAQLEKSRLLSDRFSAERPKGSFSTLEIQRTEQGDSAMYLCASSLRTGRAETQYFGPGTRLLVL.

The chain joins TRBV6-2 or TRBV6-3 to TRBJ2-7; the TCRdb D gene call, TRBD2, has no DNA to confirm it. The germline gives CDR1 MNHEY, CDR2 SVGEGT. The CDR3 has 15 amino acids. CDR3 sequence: CASSQTKRATYEQYF.

The CDR3 loop reads CATSAYRETGELFF. The chain employs TRBV24-1 and TRBJ2-2; TCRdb returns TRBD1, unconfirmable since there is no DNA. The germline V gene has CDR1 KGHDR and CDR2 SFDVKD. The CDR3 runs to 14 residues.

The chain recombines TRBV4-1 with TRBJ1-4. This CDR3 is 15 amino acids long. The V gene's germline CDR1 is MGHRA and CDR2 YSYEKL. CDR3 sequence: CASSQDGTADEKLFF.